This TCR beta chain was identified during a study of cytomegalovirus exposure and HLA in healthy donors. PCR involved 60 Vbeta and 13 Jbeta primers. This table comes from immunoSEQ multiplex PCR, and its TCRdb copy is limited to in-frame clones, with some not included. The repertoire has about 170,000 clones, about four fifths of them found once; the top ten carry about 7%. Trimming took 2 bases from V and 4 from J, leaving 17 bases between them. CDR1 and CDR2 from the germline V gene are MDHEN and SYDVKM. This CDR3 has 16 amino acids. Sequencing input: PBMCs. V gene TRBV28 combines with J gene TRBJ1-2; D is ambiguous. This clonotype was sampled from a man aged 25-45 years in good health and CMV-seropositive. Here the CDR3 DNA reads TGTGCCAGCAGTTTACCTGGACGAGGAGGGATCTATGGCTACACCTTC. This gives the protein CASSLPGRGGIYGYTF.